Following are 8 T cell receptor beta chains from one sample sequenced in a study of long-term antiretroviral therapy in people with HIV (dated by TCRdb to 2022 to 2024). The immunoSEQ hsTCRB v3.0 assay was used at survey level resolution for TRB variable region sequencing. Held by TCRdb, this immuneACCESS table contains in-frame sequences only and omits some clones. Under half of the omission traces to an unresolved V gene where checked; the cause of the rest is unknown. In this sample the table shows some 31,000 clones, 97% of which occur a single time. Around 3.1% of the sample is in the top ten clones. The material was unsorted PBMCs, obtained 6.9 years after starting antiretroviral therapy. The receptors were sampled from a young man with HIV.

The chain has TRBV5-1 and TRBJ2-3, with no clear D. V dropped 1 base and J dropped 5 bases, with 14 bases sitting between them. CDR3 length: 15 residues. Germline lookup yields CDR1 SGHRS and CDR2 YFSETQ. The CDR3 DNA is TGCGCCAGCAGCTTGCCGCTCGAAGGTGGAGATACGCAGTATTTT. Translated, it gives CASSLPLEGGDTQYF. The entire variable domain, with the rest obtained from reference TRBV5-1 and TRBJ2-3, is as follows: KAGVTQTPRYLIKTRGQQVTLSCSPISGHRSVSWYQQTPGQGLQFLFEYFSETQRNKGNFPGRFSGRQFSNSRSEMNVSTLELGDSALYLCASSLPLEGGDTQYFGPGTRLTVL.

The chain joins TRBV10-1 to TRBJ1-1, with a tentative D call TRBD1 (6 bases). Germline V gives CDR1 WNHNN, CDR2 SYGVQD (reference sequence). Trimming took off 2 bases at V and 3 bases at J, with 16 bases between the two ends. The CDR3 spans 16 residues. CDR3 sequence (DNA): TGCGCCAGCAGTGAGGACACGGACAGCTGGGACACTGAAGCTTTCTTT. Its protein product is CASSEDTDSWDTEAFF.

The rearrangement uses TRBV7-9 and TRBJ1-1; 9 bases match TRBD1. With V trimmed by 5 bases and J by 1 base, 5 bases remained unmatched. CDR1 is SEHNR and CDR2 is FQNEAQ in the germline V gene (reference sequence). This CDR3 region has 15 residues. The DNA for the CDR3 is TGTGCCAGCAGCCCTTGGACAGGGGCGAACACTGAAGCTTTCTTT. Encoded protein: CASSPWTGANTEAFF.

The chain employs TRBV2 and TRBJ2-7; D possibly corresponds to TRBD2 (5 bases). Germline CDR1 reads SNHLY; CDR2 reads FYNNEI. The CDR3 runs 14 residues. V lost 6 bases and J lost 2, with 14 bases in between. For the CDR3, the DNA is TGTGCCAGCAGCGTCCTAGAGGGAACCTACGAGCAGTACTTC. Translated: CASSVLEGTYEQYF.

V gene TRBV6-1 combines with J gene TRBJ2-7, with D possibly matching TRBD2 (5 bases). V was shortened by 3 bases and J by 2 bases, with 14 bases between the two germline ends. Germline V gene sequence: CDR1 MNHNS, CDR2 SASEGT. The CDR3 runs to 15 residues. CDR3 sequence reads: CASSEDGSGTYEQYF. The CDR3 nucleotides read TGTGCCAGCAGTGAGGATGGCAGCGGAACCTACGAGCAGTACTTC.

The rearrangement uses TRBV29-1 and TRBJ2-6; D is undetermined. V lost 1 base and J lost 4, with 8 bases in between. CDR3 length equals 14 residues. Germline V lookup: CDR1 SQVTM, CDR2 ANQGSEA. The CDR3 protein is CSVEGIEGANVLTF. In nucleotides, the CDR3 is TGCAGCGTTGAAGGCATCGAGGGGGCCAACGTCCTGACTTTC.

The chain uses TRBV6-5 and TRBJ2-7, with D possibly matching TRBD1 (5 bases). Trimming cost V 10 bases and J 0 bases, with 16 bases left between them. The CDR3 sequence is 14 residues long. CDR1 and CDR2 from the germline V gene are MNHEY and SVGAGI. The DNA of the CDR3 is TGTGCCACCCAGCCCACAGGCAACTCCTACGAGCAGTACTTC. Translated: CATQPTGNSYEQYF.

The V call is TRBV2, the J call TRBJ2-6, with TRBD1 identical over 9 bases. V trimming: 7 bases; J trimming: 0 bases; junction bases outside the gene matches: 13. The CDR3 is 19 amino acids. CDR1 is SNHLY and CDR2 is FYNNEI in the germline V gene. Here the CDR3 DNA reads TGTGCCAGCATCCCGGGACAGGGCAGACTAAGCTCTGGGGCCAACGTCCTGACTTTC. Translation gives CASIPGQGRLSSGANVLTF.